Following are 9 T cell receptor beta chains from one sample sequenced in a study of molecular identifiers for immune sequencing clone quantification. Using its own MiXCR run on the PCR reads, TCRdb lists one record per CDR3 protein. The table shows approximately 550,000 distinct CDR3 sequences, with under 30% occurring only once. Sequenced sample: naive CD8+ T cells from blood, with Jurkat cell RNA spiked in. The subset here: FACS-sorted CD8+CD4-CCR7+CD45RA+ naive T cells. These receptor sequences come from a human donor in good health. Some libraries in this study had Jurkat cell RNA spiked in.

This clonotype has only a few counts. The chain combines TRBV7-6 with TRBJ2-6; D call uncertain. Germline V gives CDR1 SGHVS, CDR2 FNYEAQ. The CDR3 is 15 amino acids. V was clipped by 2 bases and J by 4 bases, with 9 bases between them. DNA for the CDR3: TGTGCCAGCAGCTTACACCCTGCGGGGGCCAACGTCCTGACTTTC. Translating it yields CASSLHPAGANVLTF.

The table lists this clonotype with a few counts. J is TRBJ2-4 and V is TRBV2, with D maybe TRBD2 (6 bases). With 1 base removed from V and 0 bases from J, the gap between germline ends came to 16 bases. The CDR3 totals 18 residues. Germline-derived CDR1 and CDR2 are SNHLY and FYNNEI. CDR3: CASSEEEGSDLAKNIQYF. The CDR3 DNA sequence: TGTGCCAGCAGTGAAGAGGAGGGCTCAGACCTAGCCAAAAACATTCAGTACTTC. Drawing the rest from reference TRBV2 and TRBJ2-4, the complete variable domain is EPEVTQTPSHQVTQMGQEVILRCVPISNHLYFYWYRQILGQKVEFLVSFYNNEISEKSEIFDDQFSVERPDGSNFTLKIRSTKLEDSAMYFCASSEEEGSDLAKNIQYFGAGTRLSVL.

The table lists this clonotype with a count of one. V and J are TRBV19 and TRBJ1-5; perhaps TRBD1 as D (6 bases). CDR1 is LNHDA and CDR2 is SQIVND in the germline V gene (reference sequence). The CDR3 sequence is 15 residues long. Trimming cost V 6 bases and J 2 bases, with 14 bases left between them. The CDR3 here is CASRVTGYGNQPQHF. The CDR3 nucleotides read TGTGCCAGTAGAGTTACAGGGTACGGCAATCAGCCCCAGCATTTT.

This clonotype was observed a handful of times. The rearrangement links TRBV10-3 to TRBJ2-3, with D possibly being TRBD1 or TRBD2 (5 bases each). Trimming took off 2 bases at V and 5 bases at J, with 8 bases between the two ends. Germline-derived CDR1 and CDR2 are ENHRY and SYGVKD. The CDR3 spans 13 residues. CDR3 in amino acids: CAISEGGGDTQYF. In DNA, the CDR3 is TGTGCCATCAGTGAGGGTGGGGGAGATACGCAGTATTTT.

This clonotype was observed a few times. The V call is TRBV5-6, the J call TRBJ2-5; D uncertain. Trimming removed 1 base from V and 1 base from J, with 17 bases in between. Germline CDR1 and CDR2: SGHDT and YYEEEE. The CDR3 is made up of 17 amino acids. As DNA, the CDR3 is TGTGCCAGCAGCTTGATAGGTGAAACAAGGGTCCAAGAGACCCAGTACTTC. Its protein product is CASSLIGETRVQETQYF.

The CDR3 coding sequence is TGTGCCAGCATTGCCCAGGGCTCCTACAATGAGCAGTTCTTC. Amino acid sequence: CASIAQGSYNEQFF. The chain combines TRBV12-3 or TRBV12-4 with TRBJ2-1; TRBD1 might be the D (5 bases). The CDR3 contains 14 residues. V lost 7 bases and J lost 0, with 10 bases in between.

This clonotype was picked up many times. The rearrangement links TRBV30 to TRBJ2-7, with unresolved D. Trimming removed 0 bases at V and 4 bases at J, with 4 bases between. Germline V gene data show CDR1 as GTSNPN and CDR2 as SVGIG (reference sequence). The CDR3 loop spans 11 amino acids. The CDR3 DNA is TGTGCCTGGAGTGTAGCATACGAGCAGTACTTC. Translated: CAWSVAYEQYF.

This clonotype has only a few counts. The V call is TRBV27, the J call TRBJ2-7; D is undetermined. The V gene lost 4 bases and the J gene lost 2 bases, with 9 bases spanning the gap. This CDR3 comprises 13 residues. Germline V gene lookup returns CDR1 MNHEY and CDR2 SMNVEV (reference sequence). The CDR3 DNA sequence: TGTGCCAGCAGTTACCAGGAGACCTACGAGCAGTACTTC. This gives the protein CASSYQETYEQYF.

Here the CDR3 reads CATSRVPSSDGEQFF. The CDR3 region has the DNA TGTGCCACCAGCAGAGTTCCATCCTCAGACGGTGAGCAGTTCTTC. V usage is TRBV15 and J usage is TRBJ2-1; D is undetermined. Trimming pared 1 base from V and 9 bases from J, leaving 16 bases between. This CDR3 is 15 amino acids long. CDR1 and CDR2 from the germline V gene are LNHNV and YYDKDF (reference sequence).